These 32 T cell receptor beta chains were all obtained from the same sample, sequenced in a study of OX40 agonist ivuxolimab in advanced cancers. The protocol was immunoSEQ multiplex PCR, while the TCRdb copy is restricted to in-frame clones and leaves out a portion. The data contain about 90,000 clones, over 80% of them seen just once; the ten biggest clones take up 6.5% to 8.5%. The specimen was CD4+ or CD8+ T cells sorted from blood, collected in a trial of the OX40 agonist ivuxolimab. Receptors were obtained from an adult with an advanced solid tumor such as melanoma, head and neck, liver or kidney cancer.

The V and J genes are TRBV15 and TRBJ1-5, with 7 nucleotides matching TRBD1. This CDR3 is 18 amino acids long. After removal of 5 bases from V and 4 bases from J, the junction contained 17 bases not matched to a gene. Germline loops: CDR1 LNHNV, CDR2 YYDKDF (reference sequence). For the CDR3, the DNA is TGTGCCACCAGCGACGGTTGGTATTCGGACAGGAATAATCAGCCCCAGCATTTT. Protein product: CATSDGWYSDRNNQPQHF.

The chain uses TRBV11-1 and TRBJ2-1, with no clear D. Trimming cost V 5 bases and J 0 bases, with 11 bases left between them. The length of the CDR3 is 15 residues. Per germline, CDR1 SGHAT and CDR2 FQDESV (reference sequence). The CDR3 region has the DNA TGTGCCAGCAGCAACGGACGGGCCTCCTACAATGAGCAGTTCTTC. This sequence encodes CASSNGRASYNEQFF. The complete variable domain, with remaining parts taken from reference TRBV11-1 and TRBJ2-1, reads EAEVAQSPRYKITEKSQAVAFWCDPISGHATLYWYRQILGQGPELLVQFQDESVVDDSQLPKDRFSAERLKGVDSTLKIQPAELGDSAMYLCASSNGRASYNEQFFGPGTRLTVL.

The chain is built from TRBV25-1 and TRBJ2-2; a weak D match, TRBD1 (6 bases). Trimming took off 1 base at V and 4 bases at J, with 10 bases between the two ends. This CDR3 spans 15 amino acids. CDR1 is MGHDK, CDR2 SYGVNS, per germline. CDR3 loop: CASSEWGTSTGELFF. In DNA, the CDR3 is TGTGCCAGCAGTGAATGGGGGACATCCACCGGGGAGCTGTTTTTT.

Notes on this clone: An end of the junction differs from the germline gene, which may be a read error. The chain joins TRBV29-1 to TRBJ2-5, with a tentative D call TRBD1 (5 bases). Germline-derived CDR1 and CDR2 are SQVTM and ANQGSEA. This CDR3 spans 14 amino acids. CDR3 residues: CSVKEAGLQETQYF. CDR3 sequence (DNA): TGCAGCGTTAAAGAGGCAGGGCTGCAAGAGACCCAGTACTTC.

J is TRBJ2-1 and V is TRBV10-2; TRBD2 matches 7 bases. V lost 4 bases to trimming and J lost 0 bases; unmatched junction nucleotides: 3. This CDR3 has 15 amino acids. Germline loops: CDR1 WSHSY, CDR2 SAAADI. The chain's CDR3 is CASSVGGSSYNEQFF. CDR3 coding DNA: TGCGCCAGCAGTGTAGGCGGGAGCTCCTACAATGAGCAGTTCTTC.

The chain couples TRBV9 to TRBJ2-7; TRBD2 agrees at 8 bases. The V gene end was trimmed by 2 bases and the J gene end by 3 bases; junction bases not matched to a gene: 7. The CDR3 totals 15 residues. Germline V gene data show CDR1 as SGDLS and CDR2 as YYNGEE. The CDR3 coding sequence is TGTGCCAGCAGCGTGGGGAGCGGGAGATACTACGAGCAGTACTTC. Translated, it gives CASSVGSGRYYEQYF.

This chain joins TRBV5-5 and TRBJ2-1; D gene ambiguous. This CDR3 is 16 amino acids long. Germline CDR1 reads SGHKS; CDR2 reads YYEKEE (reference sequence). Trimming stripped 1 base from V and 2 bases from J, with 13 bases between. The CDR3 region is CASSLRYTDTYNEQFF. The CDR3 nucleotides read TGTGCCAGCAGCTTGAGGTACACTGATACCTACAATGAGCAGTTCTTC.

This rearrangement joins TRBV11-2 to TRBJ1-3, with D possibly TRBD1 on 5 matching bases. The ends were cut back, 1 base at V and 2 bases at J, with 9 bases in the middle. The germline CDR1 and CDR2 sequences are SGHAT and FQNNGV. This CDR3 has 15 amino acids. The CDR3 region is CASSLAGTAGNTIYF. In DNA, the CDR3 is TGTGCCAGCAGCTTAGCCGGGACGGCTGGAAACACCATATATTTT.

This clone was observed a few times. J is TRBJ1-1 and V is TRBV6-1; D might be TRBD1 (6 bases). Trimming cost V 1 base and J 12 bases, with 21 bases left between them. This CDR3 is built from 15 residues. Germline assignment: CDR1 MNHNS and CDR2 SASEGT. The CDR3 DNA reads TGTGCCAGCAGTGAAGGGGATGGGGGGGCCCGGCATACTTTCTTT. Residues: CASSEGDGGARHTFF.

The chain recombines TRBV5-8 with TRBJ1-1; TRBD1 aligns across 9 bases. V shed 4 bases, J shed 1 base, and the junction held 5 bases outside the gene matches. CDR3 length: 15 residues. From germline, CDR1 is SGHTS and CDR2 YDEGEE. In nucleotides, the CDR3 is TGTGCCAGCAGCGCTACAGGGGGCGGGAACACTGAAGCTTTCTTT. Translated, it gives CASSATGGGNTEAFF.

The chain uses TRBV7-9 and TRBJ2-1, with D maybe TRBD1 (6 bases). Trimming stripped 4 bases from V and 7 bases from J, with 17 bases between. Germline CDR1 reads SEHNR; CDR2 reads FQNEAQ (reference sequence). The CDR3 runs 15 residues. DNA of the CDR3: TGTGCCAGCAGCTCGGAGAGGGGGTGGTGGAATGAGCAGTTCTTC. It translates to CASSSERGWWNEQFF.

CDR3 loop: CASSPRGSYEQYF. CDR3 in DNA: TGTGCCAGCAGCCCCCGCGGCTCCTACGAGCAGTACTTC. J is TRBJ2-7 and V is TRBV5-4; D is uncertain. The CDR3 covers 13 residues. V was trimmed by 4 bases and J by 0 bases, leaving 8 bases between them. Germline CDR1 is SGHNT and CDR2 is YYREEE (reference sequence).

The chain joins TRBV5-1 to TRBJ2-1, with 13 positions matching TRBD2. V lost 3 bases, J lost 10 bases, and 7 bases stayed unmatched. The CDR3 spans 15 residues. Looked up from germline, CDR1 is SGHRS and CDR2 is YFSETQ. CDR3 sequence reads: CASSSLAGGPHEQFF. In DNA form, the CDR3 reads TGCGCCAGCAGCTCACTAGCGGGAGGGCCGCACGAGCAGTTCTTC.

The rearrangement links TRBV6-4 to TRBJ2-3; no definite D call. The CDR3 has 14 amino acids. Germline assignment: CDR1 MRHNA and CDR2 SNTAGT. Trimming pared 3 bases from V and 4 bases from J, leaving 11 bases between. CDR3 loop: CASSEKSRPDTQYF. The CDR3 DNA follows: TGTGCCAGCAGTGAGAAATCGAGACCAGATACGCAGTATTTT.

This chain uses TRBV27 with TRBJ2-7; 8 nucleotides align to TRBD2. Germline assignment: CDR1 MNHEY and CDR2 SMNVEV (reference sequence). V was clipped by 5 bases and J by 1 base; unmatched bases: 7. This CDR3 is built from 15 residues. The CDR3 sequence: CASSQSGSASYEQYF. The CDR3 DNA sequence: TGTGCCAGCAGTCAAAGCGGGAGTGCTTCCTACGAGCAGTACTTC.

The gene calls are TRBV6-6 and TRBJ2-7; D ambiguous. The CDR3 consists of 15 residues. The germline CDR1 and CDR2 sequences are MNHNY and SVGAGI (reference sequence). Trimming took 3 bases from V and 2 from J, leaving 14 bases between them. In nucleotides, the CDR3 is TGTGCCAGCAGTTATCTGGGCCAGAGAACCTACGAGCAGTACTTC. This translates into CASSYLGQRTYEQYF.

A single count supports this clone. The chain recombines TRBV27 with TRBJ2-7; 7 bases align to TRBD1. CDR3 length: 14 amino acids. J was trimmed by 3 bases and V by 6 bases; bases with no gene match: 8. Germline values: CDR1 MNHEY, CDR2 SMNVEV (reference sequence). CDR3: CASRKPGQSYEQYF. As DNA, the CDR3 is TGTGCCAGCAGAAAGCCGGGACAGAGCTACGAGCAGTACTTC.

The chain employs TRBV15 and TRBJ2-5; TRBD1 is a possible D gene (6 bases). This CDR3 has 14 residues. Germline values: CDR1 LNHNV, CDR2 YYDKDF (reference sequence). Trimming left V 5 bases short and J 4 bases short, with 14 bases between. CDR3 nucleotide sequence: TGTGCCACCAGCCGAAGGGGGATGGGAGAGACCCAGTACTTC. Protein: CATSRRGMGETQYF.

The chain links TRBV5-6 to TRBJ2-1; tentatively, D is TRBD2 (5 bases). Deletions cut 4 bases from V and 9 bases from J, with 14 bases between. Per germline, CDR1 SGHDT and CDR2 YYEEEE. The CDR3 loop spans 13 amino acids. The DNA for the CDR3 is TGTGCCAGCAGCCGGGCCCCGGGGAGTGAGCAGTTCTTC. Translating gives CASSRAPGSEQFF.

The rearrangement links TRBV14 to TRBJ1-2; TRBD1 aligns across 9 bases. V lost 3 bases and J lost 8; bases outside the gene matches: 7. Germline values: CDR1 SGHDN, CDR2 FVKESK. This CDR3 spans 14 amino acids. The CDR3 nucleotides are TGTGCCAGCAGCCAGGCGGGACAGGGAGACGGCTACACCTTC. It yields the protein CASSQAGQGDGYTF.

The chain recombines TRBV6-5 with TRBJ2-2; D uncertain. CDR1 MNHEY and CDR2 SVGAGI come from the germline V gene. The CDR3 spans 14 residues. Deletions cut 4 bases from V and 7 bases from J, with 13 bases between. CDR3 protein: CASSFVLVSGELFF. In DNA form, the CDR3 reads TGTGCCAGCAGTTTCGTCCTAGTTAGCGGGGAGCTGTTTTTT.

V usage is TRBV11-3 and J usage is TRBJ2-2; tentatively, D is TRBD1 or TRBD2 (5 bases each). The length of the CDR3 is 12 residues. V was pared by 3 bases and J by 6 bases, with 5 bases between. CDR1 SGHNT and CDR2 YENEEA come from the germline V gene. CDR3 amino acids: CASSLGAGELFF. The CDR3 bases are TGTGCCAGCAGCTTGGGGGCCGGGGAGCTGTTTTTT.

The DNA for the CDR3 is TGTGCCTGGAGGCTGGGACTAGCGAGCCGAACTACCTACAATGAGCAGTTCTTC. This gives the protein CAWRLGLASRTTYNEQFF. The chain employs TRBV30 and TRBJ2-1, with 10 bases that match TRBD2. CDR3 length equals 18 residues. After removal of 3 bases from V and 2 bases from J, the junction contained 13 bases not matched to a gene. Germline lookup yields CDR1 GTSNPN and CDR2 SVGIG (reference sequence).

The chain recombines TRBV5-6 with TRBJ1-1; no definite D call. The CDR3 has 13 residues. Germline lookup yields CDR1 SGHDT and CDR2 YYEEEE. V shed 4 bases and J shed 5 bases, with 12 bases lying between them. The CDR3 DNA follows: TGTGCCAGCAGCCCCGACTGGAATACTGAAGCTTTCTTT. It specifies CASSPDWNTEAFF.

V usage is TRBV2 and J usage is TRBJ1-1; tentatively, D is TRBD1 (6 bases). Trimming took 8 bases from V and 6 from J, leaving 16 bases between them. There are 13 residues in the CDR3. Germline V lookup: CDR1 SNHLY, CDR2 FYNNEI. CDR3 nucleotide sequence: TGTGCCAGCTTCAATGACAGGAGGGCTGAAGCTTTCTTT. Translating gives CASFNDRRAEAFF.

The chain recombines TRBV7-9 with TRBJ2-1; TRBD1 matches at 8 bases. CDR1 SEHNR and CDR2 FQNEAQ come from the germline V gene (reference sequence). The CDR3 contains 15 residues. V lost 1 base to trimming and J lost 5 bases; unmatched junction nucleotides: 4. CDR3 in amino acids: CASSLVAGGDNEQFF. The CDR3 DNA is TGTGCCAGCAGCTTAGTGGCAGGGGGCGACAATGAGCAGTTCTTC.

This chain joins TRBV21-1 and TRBJ2-7. TRBV21-1 is a pseudogene segment. This CDR3 is built from 14 residues. CDR3 sequence (DNA): TGTGCATTTCCCCGTGGGGTCTTGCCCTACGAGCAGTACTTC. Residues: CAFPRGVLPYEQYF.

The chain recombines TRBV5-6 with TRBJ2-7; a weak D match, TRBD2 (6 bases). V gave up 5 bases and J gave up 5 bases, with 20 bases separating them. The CDR3 has 15 amino acids. CDR1 is SGHDT, CDR2 YYEEEE, per germline. The CDR3, as DNA: TGTGCCAGCAGGGGAACGTTGGGGGGAAAACACGAGCAGTACTTC. Translated, it gives CASRGTLGGKHEQYF.

This clone showed up just once. In DNA, the CDR3 is TGCGCCAGCAGCCGTCAGGGATCCTACGAGCAGTACTTC. It encodes CASSRQGSYEQYF. V usage is TRBV5-1 and J usage is TRBJ2-7; D might be TRBD1 (5 bases). CDR1 and CDR2 (germline): SGHRS, YFSETQ. Trimming cost V 4 bases and J 1 base, with 9 bases left between them. This CDR3 has 13 residues.

The V and J genes are TRBV28 and TRBJ2-1; no reliable D call. From germline, CDR1 is MDHEN and CDR2 SYDVKM. Trimming removed 2 bases from V and 8 bases from J, with 13 bases in between. The CDR3 is 14 residues long. The CDR3 nucleotides read TGTGCCAGCAGTTTAAGGGTAGCTGGAGATGAGCAGTTCTTC. It translates to CASSLRVAGDEQFF. The full variable domain, completed using reference TRBV28 and TRBJ2-1, is DVKVTQSSRYLVKRTGEKVFLECVQDMDHENMFWYRQDPGLGLRLIYFSYDVKMKEKGDIPEGYSVSREKKERFSLILESASTNQTSMYLCASSLRVAGDEQFFGPGTRLTVL.

The table lists this clone with a count of one. CDR3 in amino acids: CASSLTQGPNYEQYF. The CDR3 DNA reads TGTGCCAGCAGTTTAACACAGGGACCAAACTACGAGCAGTACTTC. The rearrangement uses TRBV27 and TRBJ2-7; D might be TRBD1 (6 bases). Trimming shortened V by 2 bases and J by 3 bases, and 14 bases separated the two germline ends. CDR1 MNHEY and CDR2 SMNVEV come from the germline V gene (reference sequence). This CDR3 is built from 15 residues.

The CDR3: CASSRAGDAGANVLTF. In DNA form, the CDR3 reads TGTGCCAGCAGCCGGGCAGGGGACGCTGGGGCCAACGTCCTGACTTTC. J is TRBJ2-6 and V is TRBV13; maybe TRBD1 (6 bases). CDR1 PRHDT and CDR2 FYEKMQ come from the germline V gene (reference sequence). Trimming removed 5 bases from V and 2 bases from J, with 13 bases in between. The CDR3 has 16 residues.